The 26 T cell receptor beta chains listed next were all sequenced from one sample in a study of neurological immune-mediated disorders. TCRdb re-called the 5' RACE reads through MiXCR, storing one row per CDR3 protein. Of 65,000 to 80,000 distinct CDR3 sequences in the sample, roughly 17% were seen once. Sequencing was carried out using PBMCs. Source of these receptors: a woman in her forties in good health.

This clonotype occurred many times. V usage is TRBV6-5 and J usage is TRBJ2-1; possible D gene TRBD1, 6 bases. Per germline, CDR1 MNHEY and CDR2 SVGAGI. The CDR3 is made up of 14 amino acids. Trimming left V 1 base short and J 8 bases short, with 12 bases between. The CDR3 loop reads CASSYYRAADEQFF. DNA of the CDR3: TGTGCCAGCAGTTACTACAGGGCTGCGGATGAGCAGTTCTTC.

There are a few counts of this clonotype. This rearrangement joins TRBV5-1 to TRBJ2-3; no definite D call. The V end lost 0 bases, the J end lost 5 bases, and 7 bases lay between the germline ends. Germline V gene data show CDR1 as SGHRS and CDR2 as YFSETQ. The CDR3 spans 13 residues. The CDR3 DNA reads TGCGCCAGCAGCTTGGAGACCAGAGATACGCAGTATTTT. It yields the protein CASSLETRDTQYF.

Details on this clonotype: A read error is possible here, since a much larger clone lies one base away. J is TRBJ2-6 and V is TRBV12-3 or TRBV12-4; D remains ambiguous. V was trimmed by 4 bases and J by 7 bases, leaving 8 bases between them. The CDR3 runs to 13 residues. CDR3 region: CASSSTDANVLTF. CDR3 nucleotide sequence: TGTGCCAGCAGTTCCACCGACGCCAACGTCCTGACTTTC.

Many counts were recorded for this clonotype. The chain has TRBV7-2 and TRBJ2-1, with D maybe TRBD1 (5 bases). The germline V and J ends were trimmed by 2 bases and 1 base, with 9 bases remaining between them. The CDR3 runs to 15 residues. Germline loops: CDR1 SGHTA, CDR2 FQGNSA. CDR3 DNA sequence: TGTGCCAGCAGCTTATCGCAGGGATCCTACAATGAGCAGTTCTTC. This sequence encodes CASSLSQGSYNEQFF.

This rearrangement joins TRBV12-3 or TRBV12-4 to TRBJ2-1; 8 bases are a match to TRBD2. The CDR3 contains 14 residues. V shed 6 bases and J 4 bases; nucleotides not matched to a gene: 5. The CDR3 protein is CASRPGGLYNEQFF. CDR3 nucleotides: TGTGCCAGCAGACCGGGGGGGCTGTACAATGAGCAGTTCTTC.

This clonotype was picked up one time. CDR3 loop: CSVMDSYNEAFF. The CDR3 DNA sequence: TGCAGCGTTATGGACAGTTATAATGAAGCTTTCTTT. The V and J genes are TRBV29-1 and TRBJ1-1; TRBD1 might be the D (6 bases). Deletions cut 5 bases from V and 7 bases from J, with 14 bases between. Germline CDR1 reads SQVTM; CDR2 reads ANQGSEA. CDR3 length equals 12 residues. The entire variable domain, with the rest obtained from reference TRBV29-1 and TRBJ1-1, is as follows: SAVISQKPSRDICQRGTSLTIQCQVDSQVTMMFWYRQQPGQSLTLIATANQGSEATYESGFVIDKFPISRPNLTFSTLTVSNMSPEDSSIYLCSVMDSYNEAFFGQGTRLTVV.

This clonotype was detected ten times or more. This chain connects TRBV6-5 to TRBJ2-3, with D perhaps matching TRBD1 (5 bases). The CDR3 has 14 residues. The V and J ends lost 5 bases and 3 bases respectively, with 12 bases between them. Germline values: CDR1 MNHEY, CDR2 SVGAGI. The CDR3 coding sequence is TGTGCCAGCAGTCACAGGTTCTGGACAGATACGCAGTATTTT. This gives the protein CASSHRFWTDTQYF.

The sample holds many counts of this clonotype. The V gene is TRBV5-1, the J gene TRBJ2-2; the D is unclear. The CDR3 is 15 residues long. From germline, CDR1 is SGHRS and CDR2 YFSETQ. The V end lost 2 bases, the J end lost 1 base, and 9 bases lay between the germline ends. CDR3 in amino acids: CASSFWAENTGELFF. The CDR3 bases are TGCGCCAGCAGCTTTTGGGCGGAGAACACCGGGGAGCTGTTTTTT.

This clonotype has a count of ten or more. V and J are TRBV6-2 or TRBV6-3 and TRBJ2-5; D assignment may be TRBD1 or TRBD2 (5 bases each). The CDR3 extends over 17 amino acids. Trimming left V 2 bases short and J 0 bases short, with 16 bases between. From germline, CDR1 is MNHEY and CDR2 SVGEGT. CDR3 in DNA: TGTGCCAGCAGTTACGTAGTGGGGGTTTTGTACCAAGAGACCCAGTACTTC. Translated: CASSYVVGVLYQETQYF.

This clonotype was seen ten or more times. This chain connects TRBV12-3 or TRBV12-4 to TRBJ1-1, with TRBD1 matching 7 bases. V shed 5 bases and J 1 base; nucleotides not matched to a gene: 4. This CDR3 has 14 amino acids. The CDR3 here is CASSPRQGNTEAFF. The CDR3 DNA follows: TGTGCCAGCAGTCCTCGACAGGGGAACACTGAAGCTTTCTTT.

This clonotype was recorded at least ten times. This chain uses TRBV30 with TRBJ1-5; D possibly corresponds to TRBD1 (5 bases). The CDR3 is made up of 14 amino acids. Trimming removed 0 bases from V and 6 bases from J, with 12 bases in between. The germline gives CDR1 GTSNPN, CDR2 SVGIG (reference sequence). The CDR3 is CAWSVQVGTQPQHF. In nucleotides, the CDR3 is TGTGCCTGGAGTGTACAGGTTGGGACTCAGCCCCAGCATTTT. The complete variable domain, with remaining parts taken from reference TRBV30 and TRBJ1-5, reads SQTIHQWPATLVQPVGSPLSLECTVEGTSNPNLYWYRQAAGRGLQLLFYSVGIGQISSEVPQNLSASRPQDRQFILSSKKLLLSDSGFYLCAWSVQVGTQPQHFGDGTRLSIL.

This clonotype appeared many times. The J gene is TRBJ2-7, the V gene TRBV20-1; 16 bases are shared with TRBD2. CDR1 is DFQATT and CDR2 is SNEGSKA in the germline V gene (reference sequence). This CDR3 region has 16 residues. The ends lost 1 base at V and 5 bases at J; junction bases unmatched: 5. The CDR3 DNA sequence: TGCAGTGCTAGAGCGGGACTAGCGGGGGGGCAGAACGAGCAGTACTTC. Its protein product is CSARAGLAGGQNEQYF.

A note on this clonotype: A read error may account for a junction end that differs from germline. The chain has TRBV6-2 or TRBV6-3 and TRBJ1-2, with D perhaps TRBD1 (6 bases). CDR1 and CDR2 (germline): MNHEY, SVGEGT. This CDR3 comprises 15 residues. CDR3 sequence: CANSFLGRGFDGYTF. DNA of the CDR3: TGTGCCAACAGTTTCCTCGGCAGGGGCTTTGATGGCTACACCTTC.

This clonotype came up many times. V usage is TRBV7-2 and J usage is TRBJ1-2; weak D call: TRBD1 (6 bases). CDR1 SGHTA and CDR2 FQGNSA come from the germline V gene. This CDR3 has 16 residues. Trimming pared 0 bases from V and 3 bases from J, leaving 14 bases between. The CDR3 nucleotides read TGTGCCAGCAGCTTAGCGGGACCGGGGGGCGACTATGGCTACACCTTC. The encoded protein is CASSLAGPGGDYGYTF. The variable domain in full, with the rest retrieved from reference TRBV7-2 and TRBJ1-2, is GAGVSQSPSNKVTEKGKDVELRCDPISGHTALYWYRQSLGQGLEFLIYFQGNSAPDKSGLPSDRFSAERTGGSVSTLTIQRTQQEDSAVYLCASSLAGPGGDYGYTFGSGTRLTVV.

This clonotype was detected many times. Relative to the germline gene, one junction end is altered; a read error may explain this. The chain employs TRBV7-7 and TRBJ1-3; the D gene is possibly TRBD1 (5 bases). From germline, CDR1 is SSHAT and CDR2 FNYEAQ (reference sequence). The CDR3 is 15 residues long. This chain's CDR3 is CASSPSVGPGNTIYF. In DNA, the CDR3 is TGTGCTAGCAGCCCGTCGGTGGGGCCTGGAAACACCATATATTTT.

DNA of the CDR3: TGTGCCAGCAGTTCATTTTGGGGGGGCCAGTACGAGCAGTACGTC. Translating it yields CASSSFWGGQYEQYV. The rearrangement uses TRBV6-5 and TRBJ2-7; D might be TRBD2 (7 bases). With 4 bases removed from V and 4 bases from J, the gap between germline ends came to 17 bases. CDR3 length: 15 residues. Germline loops: CDR1 MNHEY, CDR2 SVGAGI.

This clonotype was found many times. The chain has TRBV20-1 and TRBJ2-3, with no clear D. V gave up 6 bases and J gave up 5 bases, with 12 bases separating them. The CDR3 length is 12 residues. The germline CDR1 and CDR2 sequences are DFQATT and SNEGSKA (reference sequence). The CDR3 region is CSAMELQDTQYF. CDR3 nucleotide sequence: TGCAGTGCGATGGAGTTGCAAGATACGCAGTATTTT.

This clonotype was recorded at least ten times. CDR3 protein: CASSPGQHYGYTF. For the CDR3, the DNA is TGTGCCAGCAGCCCGGGACAGCACTATGGCTACACCTTC. This chain connects TRBV7-2 to TRBJ1-2; 7 bases line up with TRBD1. V shed 5 bases, J shed 3 bases, and the junction held 3 bases outside the gene matches. The CDR3 totals 13 residues. Germline V CDR1 and CDR2: SGHTA, FQGNSA.

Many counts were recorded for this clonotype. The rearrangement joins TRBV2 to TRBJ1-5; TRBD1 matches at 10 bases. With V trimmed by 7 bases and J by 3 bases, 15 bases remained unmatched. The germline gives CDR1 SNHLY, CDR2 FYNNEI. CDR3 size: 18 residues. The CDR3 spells CASKAPGQGRGDNQPQHF. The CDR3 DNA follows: TGTGCCAGCAAGGCCCCGGGACAGGGGAGGGGAGACAATCAGCCCCAGCATTTT.

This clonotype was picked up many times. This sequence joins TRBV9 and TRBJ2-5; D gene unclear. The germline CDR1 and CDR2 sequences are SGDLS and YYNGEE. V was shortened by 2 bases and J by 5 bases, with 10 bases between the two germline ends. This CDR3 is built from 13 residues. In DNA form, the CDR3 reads TGTGCCAGCAGCGTTCGAGTGGCGGAGACCCAGTACTTC. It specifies CASSVRVAETQYF.

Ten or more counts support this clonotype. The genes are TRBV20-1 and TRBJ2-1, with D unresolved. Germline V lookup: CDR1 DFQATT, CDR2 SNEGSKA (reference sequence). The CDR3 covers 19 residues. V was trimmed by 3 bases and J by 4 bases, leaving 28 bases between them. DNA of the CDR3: TGCAGTGCTAGGAGTTCGGCGGTCTCCTGGGGTCAGCTATACAATGAGCAGTTCTTC. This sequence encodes CSARSSAVSWGQLYNEQFF.

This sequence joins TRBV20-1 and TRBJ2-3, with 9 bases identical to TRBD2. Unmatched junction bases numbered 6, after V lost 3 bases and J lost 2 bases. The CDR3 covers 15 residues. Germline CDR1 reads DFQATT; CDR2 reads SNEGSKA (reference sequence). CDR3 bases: TGCAGTGCTAGTGGTAGGACTAGCGTCACAGATACGCAGTATTTT. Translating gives CSASGRTSVTDTQYF.

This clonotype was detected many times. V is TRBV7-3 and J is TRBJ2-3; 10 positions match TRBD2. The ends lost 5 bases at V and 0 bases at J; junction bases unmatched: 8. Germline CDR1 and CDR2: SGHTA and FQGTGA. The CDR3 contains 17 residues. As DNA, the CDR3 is TGTGCCAGCAGCCGAAGCGGGGGGGCTTCTAGCACAGATACGCAGTATTTT. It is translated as CASSRSGGASSTDTQYF.

The CDR3 sequence: CASSLGGASNQPQHF. Written as DNA, the CDR3 is TGTGCCAGCAGCTTAGGAGGGGCCAGCAATCAGCCCCAGCATTTT. This chain connects TRBV7-2 to TRBJ1-5, with a possible D match to TRBD1 (5 bases). CDR1 and CDR2 from the germline V gene are SGHTA and FQGNSA. CDR3 length: 15 amino acids. V lost 1 base to trimming and J lost 1 base, with 8 bases between them.

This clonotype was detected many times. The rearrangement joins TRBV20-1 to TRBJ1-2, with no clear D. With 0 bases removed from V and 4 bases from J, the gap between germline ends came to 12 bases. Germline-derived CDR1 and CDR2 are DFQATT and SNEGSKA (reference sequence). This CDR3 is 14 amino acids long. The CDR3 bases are TGCAGTGCTAGAGATAGCAGGTCAATCTATGGCTACACCTTC. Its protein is CSARDSRSIYGYTF.

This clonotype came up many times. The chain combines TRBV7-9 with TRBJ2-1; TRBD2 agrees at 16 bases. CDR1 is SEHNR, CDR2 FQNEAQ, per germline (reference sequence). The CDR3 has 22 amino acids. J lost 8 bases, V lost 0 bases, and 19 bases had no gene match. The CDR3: CASSLALTFYLGTSGGEYEQFF. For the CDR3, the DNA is TGTGCCAGCAGCTTAGCGCTAACATTTTATCTGGGGACTAGCGGGGGGGAATATGAGCAGTTCTTC.